This paragraph covers one T cell receptor beta chain sequence. Antigen specificity is unknown. Amplified TCR beta CDR3 regions derived from RNA transcripts. HTBI primers were the set used in a first-round RT-PCR of the TCR CDR3. TCRdb reprocessed the multiplex PCR reads via MiXCR and lists one record per CDR3 protein. The data show around 690,000 distinct CDR3 sequences, 20% seen once. Researchers barred patients who had uncontrolled infection, other autoimmune disease, pregnancy or lactation. Together with thyroid ultrasound, orbital computed tomography, serum thyroxine and TRAb, clinical symptoms were used for diagnoses. The data belong to a study of T cells in Graves' hyperthyroidism and ophthalmopathy. Germline loops: CDR1 MGHDK, CDR2 SYGVNS. Deletions cut 4 bases from V and 0 bases from J, with 9 bases between. The CDR3 is made up of 15 amino acids. Study-level findings and limits: Most thyroid-expanded clonotypes above 0.001 were also found in blood.

The clonotype was recovered from a man aged 25 to 45 with Graves' ophthalmopathy. V is TRBV25-1 and J is TRBJ2-2; D gene unclear. The material sequenced was blood. The CDR3 sequence: CASSAREPNTGELFF. The CDR3 DNA follows: TGTGCCAGCAGTGCCCGCGAACCGAACACCGGGGAGCTGTTTTTT.